This T cell receptor beta chain was sequenced during a study of blood T cell repertoires in COVID-19. Background on the study: The origin of the acute and convalescent COVID-19 samples was the United States, Italy and Spain. In each case, the material was cDNA or gDNA derived from T cells, B-cell-depleted T cells, or PBMCs.

Original processing methods: Estimation of nucleated cell counts relied on the amplification of reference gene primers. Libraries were prepared by immunoSEQ multiplex PCR; TCRdb keeps only in-frame clonotypes and omits some of them. V and J calls and clone size are given by that table; D and trimming were obtained from the DNA. This sample has about 230,000 clones; over 70% occur once, and the top ten carry about 9%. Germline V gene data show CDR1 as SGDLS and CDR2 as YYNGEE. J was trimmed by 5 bases and V by 4 bases; bases with no gene match: 7. CDR3 length equals 15 residues. The specimen was peripheral blood. The chain recombines TRBV9 with TRBJ2-1; 9 bases line up with TRBD2. The TCR comes from a man aged 40-49 years with active or convalescent COVID-19. The CDR3: CASSQTSGGHNEQFF. The CDR3 region has the DNA TGTGCCAGCAGCCAGACTAGCGGTGGACACAATGAGCAGTTCTTC. The whole variable domain, filled in from reference TRBV9 and TRBJ2-1, reads DSGVTQTPKHLITATGQRVTLRCSPRSGDLSVYWYQQSLDQGLQFLIQYYNGEERAKGNILERFSAQQFPDLHSELNLSSLELGDSALYFCASSQTSGGHNEQFFGPGTRLTVL.